This T cell receptor beta chain was recovered during a study of post-analysis software for immune sequencing data. Unique molecular identifiers had been added to the TCR beta cDNA libraries. A population of about 0.9 to 10 million T cells gave rise to a few hundred thousand cDNA molecules. TCRdb fed the PCR reads into MiXCR, producing one record per CDR3 protein. The table includes around 500,000 distinct CDR3 sequences, around a third detected once. General study results and limits: Controls had lower frequencies than patients of four or five TRBV segments, which included TRBV5-6, TRBV5-1 and TRBV20-1.

This clonotype was observed many times. No antigen is known for it. The germline V gene has CDR1 SGHDT and CDR2 YYEEEE. This CDR3 has 15 amino acids. Trimming left V 2 bases short and J 5 bases short, with 14 bases between. This TCR came from a girl aged 2 to 17 with multiple sclerosis. The source material was blood. The rearrangement uses TRBV5-6 and TRBJ2-1; the D gene is possibly TRBD2 (6 bases). CDR3 protein: CASSLWGRLDNEQFF. DNA of the CDR3: TGTGCCAGCAGCTTATGGGGGAGGCTTGACAATGAGCAGTTCTTC.